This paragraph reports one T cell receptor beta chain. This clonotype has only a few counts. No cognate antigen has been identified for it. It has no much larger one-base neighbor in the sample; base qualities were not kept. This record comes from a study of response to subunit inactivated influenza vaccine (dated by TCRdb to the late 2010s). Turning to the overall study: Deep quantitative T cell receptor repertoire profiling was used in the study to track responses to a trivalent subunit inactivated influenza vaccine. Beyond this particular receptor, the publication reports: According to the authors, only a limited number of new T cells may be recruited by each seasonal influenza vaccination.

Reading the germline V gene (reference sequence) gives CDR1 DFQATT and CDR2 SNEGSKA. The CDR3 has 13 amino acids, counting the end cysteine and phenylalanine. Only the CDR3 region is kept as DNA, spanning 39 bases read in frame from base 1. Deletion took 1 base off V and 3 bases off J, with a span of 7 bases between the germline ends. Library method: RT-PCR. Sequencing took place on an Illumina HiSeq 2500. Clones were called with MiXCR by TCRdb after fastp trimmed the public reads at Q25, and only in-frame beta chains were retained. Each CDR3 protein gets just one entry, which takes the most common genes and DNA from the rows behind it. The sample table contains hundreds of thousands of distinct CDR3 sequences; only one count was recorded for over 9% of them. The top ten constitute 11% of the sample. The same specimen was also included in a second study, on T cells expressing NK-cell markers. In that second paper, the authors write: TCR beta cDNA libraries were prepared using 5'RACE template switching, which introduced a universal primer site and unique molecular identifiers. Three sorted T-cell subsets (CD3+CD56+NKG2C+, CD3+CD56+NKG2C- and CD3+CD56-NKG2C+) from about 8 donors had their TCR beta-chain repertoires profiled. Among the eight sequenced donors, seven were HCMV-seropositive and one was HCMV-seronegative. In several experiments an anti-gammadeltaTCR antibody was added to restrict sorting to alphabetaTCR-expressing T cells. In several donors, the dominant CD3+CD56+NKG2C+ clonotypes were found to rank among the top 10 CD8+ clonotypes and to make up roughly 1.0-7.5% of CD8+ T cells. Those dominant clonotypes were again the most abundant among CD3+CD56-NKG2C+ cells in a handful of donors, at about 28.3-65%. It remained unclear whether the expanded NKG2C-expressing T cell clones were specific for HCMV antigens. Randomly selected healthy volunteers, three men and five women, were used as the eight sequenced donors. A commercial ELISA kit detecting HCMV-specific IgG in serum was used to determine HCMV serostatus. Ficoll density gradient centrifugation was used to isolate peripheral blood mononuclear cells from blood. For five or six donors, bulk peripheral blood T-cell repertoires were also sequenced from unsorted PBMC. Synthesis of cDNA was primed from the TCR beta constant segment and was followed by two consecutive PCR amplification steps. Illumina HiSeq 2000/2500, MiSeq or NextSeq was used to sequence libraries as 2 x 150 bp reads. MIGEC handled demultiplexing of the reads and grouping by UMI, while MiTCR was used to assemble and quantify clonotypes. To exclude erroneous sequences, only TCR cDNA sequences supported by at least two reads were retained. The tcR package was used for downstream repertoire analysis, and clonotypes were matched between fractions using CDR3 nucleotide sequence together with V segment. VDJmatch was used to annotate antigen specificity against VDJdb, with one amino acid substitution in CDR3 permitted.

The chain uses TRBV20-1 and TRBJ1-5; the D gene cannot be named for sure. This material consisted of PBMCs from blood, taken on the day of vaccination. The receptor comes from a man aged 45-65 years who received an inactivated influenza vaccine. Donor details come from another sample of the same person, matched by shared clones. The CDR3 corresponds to CSARAWDNQPQHF. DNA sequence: TGCAGTGCTAGAGCCTGGGACAATCAGCCCCAGCATTTT.